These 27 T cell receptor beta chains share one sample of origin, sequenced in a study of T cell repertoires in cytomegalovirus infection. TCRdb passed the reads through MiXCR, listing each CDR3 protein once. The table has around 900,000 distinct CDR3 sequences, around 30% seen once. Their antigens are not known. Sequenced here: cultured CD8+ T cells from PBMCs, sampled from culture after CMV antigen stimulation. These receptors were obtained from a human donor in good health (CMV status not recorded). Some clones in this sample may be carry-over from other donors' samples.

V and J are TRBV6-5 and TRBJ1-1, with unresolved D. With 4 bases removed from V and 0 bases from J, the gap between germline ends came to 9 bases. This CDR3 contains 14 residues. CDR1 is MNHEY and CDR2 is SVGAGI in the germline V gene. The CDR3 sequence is CASSSPGMNTEAFF. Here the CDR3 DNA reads TGTGCCAGCAGTTCACCGGGAATGAACACTGAAGCTTTCTTT.

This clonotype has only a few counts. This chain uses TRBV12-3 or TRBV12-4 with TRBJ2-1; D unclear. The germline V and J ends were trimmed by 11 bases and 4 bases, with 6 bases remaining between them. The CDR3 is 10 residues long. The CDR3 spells CAAGYNEQFF. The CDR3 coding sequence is TGTGCCGCCGGGTACAATGAGCAGTTCTTC.

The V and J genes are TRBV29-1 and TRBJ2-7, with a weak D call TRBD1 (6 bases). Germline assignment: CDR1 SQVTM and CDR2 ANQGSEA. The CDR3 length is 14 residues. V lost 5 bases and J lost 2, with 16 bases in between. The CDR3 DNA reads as TGCAGCGTTCGACCCGGGACATTCACCTACGAGCAGTACTTC. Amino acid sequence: CSVRPGTFTYEQYF.

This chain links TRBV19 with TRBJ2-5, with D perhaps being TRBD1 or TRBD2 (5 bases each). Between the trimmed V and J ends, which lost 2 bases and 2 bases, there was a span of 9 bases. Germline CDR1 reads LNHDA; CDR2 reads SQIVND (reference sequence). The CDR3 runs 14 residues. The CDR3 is CASSIWGKQETQYF. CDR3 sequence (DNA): TGTGCCAGTAGTATATGGGGGAAGCAAGAGACCCAGTACTTC.

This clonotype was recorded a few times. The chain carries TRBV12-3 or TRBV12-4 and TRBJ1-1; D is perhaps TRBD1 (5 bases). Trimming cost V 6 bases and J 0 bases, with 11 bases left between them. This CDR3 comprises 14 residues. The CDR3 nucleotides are TGTGCCAGCAGGTCCAGGGTACTGAACACTGAAGCTTTCTTT. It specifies CASRSRVLNTEAFF.

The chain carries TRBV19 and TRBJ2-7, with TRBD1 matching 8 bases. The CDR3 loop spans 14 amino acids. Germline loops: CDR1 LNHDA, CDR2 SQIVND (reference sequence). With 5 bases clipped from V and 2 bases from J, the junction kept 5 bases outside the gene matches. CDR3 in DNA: TGTGCCAGTAGTGCCGGACAGGGCACCTACGAGCAGTACGTC. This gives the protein CASSAGQGTYEQYV.

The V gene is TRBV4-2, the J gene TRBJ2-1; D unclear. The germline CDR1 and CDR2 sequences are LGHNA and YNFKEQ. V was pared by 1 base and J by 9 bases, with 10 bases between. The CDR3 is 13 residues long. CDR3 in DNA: TGTGCCAGCAGCCAAGGAAGGGTTAGTGAGCAGTTCTTC. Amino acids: CASSQGRVSEQFF.

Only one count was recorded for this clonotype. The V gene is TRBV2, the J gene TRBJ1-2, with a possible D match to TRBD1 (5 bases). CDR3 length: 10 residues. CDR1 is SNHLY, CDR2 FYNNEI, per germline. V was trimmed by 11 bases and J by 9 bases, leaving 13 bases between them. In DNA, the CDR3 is TGTGCCTCCGGGGGGAAGAGCTACACCTTC. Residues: CASGGKSYTF.

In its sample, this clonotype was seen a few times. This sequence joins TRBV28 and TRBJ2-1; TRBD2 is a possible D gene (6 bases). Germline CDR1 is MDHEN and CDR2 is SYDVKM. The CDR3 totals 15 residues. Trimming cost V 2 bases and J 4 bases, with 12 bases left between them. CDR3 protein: CASSLVGLLYNEQFF. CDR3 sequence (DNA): TGTGCCAGCAGTTTAGTGGGACTTCTTTACAATGAGCAGTTCTTC.

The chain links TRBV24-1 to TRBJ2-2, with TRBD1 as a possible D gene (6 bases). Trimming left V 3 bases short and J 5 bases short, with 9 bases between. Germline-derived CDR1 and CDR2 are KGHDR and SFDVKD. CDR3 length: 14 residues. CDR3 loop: CATSDATGTGELFF. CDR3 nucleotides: TGTGCCACCAGTGATGCCACAGGGACCGGGGAGCTGTTTTTT.

CDR3 in amino acids: CASSLAMDTPYEQYV. The CDR3 DNA is TGTGCCAGCAGCTTGGCCATGGACACACCCTACGAGCAGTACGTC. The rearrangement uses TRBV5-5 and TRBJ2-7, with D maybe TRBD1 (5 bases). Germline V gene lookup returns CDR1 SGHKS and CDR2 YYEKEE (reference sequence). This CDR3 region has 15 residues. V was clipped by 0 bases and J by 2 bases, with 12 bases between them.

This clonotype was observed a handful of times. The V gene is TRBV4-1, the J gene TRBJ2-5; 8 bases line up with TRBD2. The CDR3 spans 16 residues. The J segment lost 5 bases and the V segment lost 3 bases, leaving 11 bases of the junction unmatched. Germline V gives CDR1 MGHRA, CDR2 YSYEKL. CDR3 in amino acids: CASSHPERGGLETQYF. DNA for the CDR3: TGCGCCAGCAGCCACCCCGAACGGGGGGGCCTGGAGACCCAGTACTTC.

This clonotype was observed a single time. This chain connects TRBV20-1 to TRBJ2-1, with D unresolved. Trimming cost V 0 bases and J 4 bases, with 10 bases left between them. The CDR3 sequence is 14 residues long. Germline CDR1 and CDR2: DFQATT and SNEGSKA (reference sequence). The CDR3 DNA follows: TGCAGTGCTAGAGATCTCCAGGCTTACAATGAGCAGTTCTTC. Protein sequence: CSARDLQAYNEQFF.

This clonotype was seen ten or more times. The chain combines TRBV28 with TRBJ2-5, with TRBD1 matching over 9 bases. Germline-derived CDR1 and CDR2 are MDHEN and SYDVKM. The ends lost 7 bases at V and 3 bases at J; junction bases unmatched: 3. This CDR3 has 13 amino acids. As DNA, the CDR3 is TGTGCCAGCATAGGACAGGGGAAAGAGACCCAGTACTTC. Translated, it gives CASIGQGKETQYF.

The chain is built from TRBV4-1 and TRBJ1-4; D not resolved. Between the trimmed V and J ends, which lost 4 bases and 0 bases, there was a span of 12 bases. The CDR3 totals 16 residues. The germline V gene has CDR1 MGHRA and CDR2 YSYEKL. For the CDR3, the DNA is TGCGCCAGCAGCCCTCCCGGCGGAGCAACTAATGAAAAACTGTTTTTT. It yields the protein CASSPPGGATNEKLFF.

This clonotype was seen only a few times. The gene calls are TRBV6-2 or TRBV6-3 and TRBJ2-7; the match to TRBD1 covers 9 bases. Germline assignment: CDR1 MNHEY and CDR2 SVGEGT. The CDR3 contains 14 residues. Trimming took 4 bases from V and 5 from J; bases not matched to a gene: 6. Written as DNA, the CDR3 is TGTGCCAGCAGTTCGACAGGGGGGATCCACGAGCAGTACGTC. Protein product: CASSSTGGIHEQYV.

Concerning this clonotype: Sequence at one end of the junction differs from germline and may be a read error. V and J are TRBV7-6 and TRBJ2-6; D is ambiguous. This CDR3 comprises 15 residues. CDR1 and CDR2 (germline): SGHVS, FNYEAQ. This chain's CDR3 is CASSFPESEANVLTF. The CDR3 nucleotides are TGTGCCAGCAGCTTTCCAGAGTCTGAGGCCAACGTCCTGACTTTC.

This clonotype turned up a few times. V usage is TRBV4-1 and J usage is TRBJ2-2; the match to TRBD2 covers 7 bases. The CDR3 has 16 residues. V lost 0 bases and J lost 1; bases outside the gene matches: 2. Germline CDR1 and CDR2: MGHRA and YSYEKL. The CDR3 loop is CASSQDGRGNTGELFF. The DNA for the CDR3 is TGCGCCAGCAGCCAAGATGGGAGGGGGAACACCGGGGAGCTGTTTTTT.

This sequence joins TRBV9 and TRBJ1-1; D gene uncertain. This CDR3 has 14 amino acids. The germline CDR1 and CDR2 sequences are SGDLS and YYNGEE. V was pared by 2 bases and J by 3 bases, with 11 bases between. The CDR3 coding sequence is TGTGCCAGCAGCGTTGGAGGACGGGACACTGAAGCTTTCTTT. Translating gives CASSVGGRDTEAFF.

CDR3 residues: CASSLEDIGYTF. The DNA of the CDR3 is TGTGCCAGCAGCTTAGAGGACATTGGCTACACCTTC. The chain recombines TRBV7-2 with TRBJ1-2; possibly TRBD1 for D (5 bases). Germline V CDR1 and CDR2: SGHTA, FQGNSA. The CDR3 is made up of 12 amino acids. V lost 1 base to trimming and J lost 7 bases, with 7 bases between them. The whole variable domain, filled in from reference TRBV7-2 and TRBJ1-2, reads GAGVSQSPSNKVTEKGKDVELRCDPISGHTALYWYRQSLGQGLEFLIYFQGNSAPDKSGLPSDRFSAERTGGSVSTLTIQRTQQEDSAVYLCASSLEDIGYTFGSGTRLTVV.

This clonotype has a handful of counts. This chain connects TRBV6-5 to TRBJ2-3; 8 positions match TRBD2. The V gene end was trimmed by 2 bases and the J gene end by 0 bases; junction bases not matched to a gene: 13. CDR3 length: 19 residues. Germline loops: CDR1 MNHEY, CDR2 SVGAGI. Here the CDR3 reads CASSYTGGLGATSTDTQYF. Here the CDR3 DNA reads TGTGCCAGCAGTTACACGGGGGGGCTTGGGGCCACTAGCACAGATACGCAGTATTTT.

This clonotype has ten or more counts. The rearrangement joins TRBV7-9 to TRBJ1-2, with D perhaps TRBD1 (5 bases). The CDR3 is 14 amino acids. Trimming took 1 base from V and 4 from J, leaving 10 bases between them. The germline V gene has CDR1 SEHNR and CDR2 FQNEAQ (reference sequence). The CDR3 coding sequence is TGTGCCAGCAGCTTAGGACAGCAGGTCTATGGCTACACCTTC. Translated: CASSLGQQVYGYTF. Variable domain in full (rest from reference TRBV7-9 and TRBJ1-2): DTGVSQNPRHKITKRGQNVTFRCDPISEHNRLYWYRQTLGQGPEFLTYFQNEAQLEKSRLLSDRFSAERPKGSFSTLEIQRTEQGDSAMYLCASSLGQQVYGYTFGSGTRLTVV.

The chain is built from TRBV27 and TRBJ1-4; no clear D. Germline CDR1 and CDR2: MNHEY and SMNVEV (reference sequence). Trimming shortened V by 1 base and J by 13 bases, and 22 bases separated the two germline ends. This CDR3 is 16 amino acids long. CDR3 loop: CASSLWPRGSEGGLFF. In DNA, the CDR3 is TGTGCCAGCAGTTTATGGCCCCGTGGGTCTGAGGGCGGACTGTTTTTT. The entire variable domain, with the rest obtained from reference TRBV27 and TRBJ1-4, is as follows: EAQVTQNPRYLITVTGKKLTVTCSQNMNHEYMSWYRQDPGLGLRQIYYSMNVEVTDKGDVPEGYKVSRKEKRNFPLILESPSPNQTSLYFCASSLWPRGSEGGLFFGSGTQLSVL.

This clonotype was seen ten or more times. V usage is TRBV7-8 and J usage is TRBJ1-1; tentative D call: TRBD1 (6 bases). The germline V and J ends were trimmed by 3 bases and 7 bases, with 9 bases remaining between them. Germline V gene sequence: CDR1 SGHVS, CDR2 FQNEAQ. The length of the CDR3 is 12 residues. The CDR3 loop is CASSLTGREAFF. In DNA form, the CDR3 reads TGTGCCAGCAGCTTGACAGGCCGTGAAGCTTTCTTT.

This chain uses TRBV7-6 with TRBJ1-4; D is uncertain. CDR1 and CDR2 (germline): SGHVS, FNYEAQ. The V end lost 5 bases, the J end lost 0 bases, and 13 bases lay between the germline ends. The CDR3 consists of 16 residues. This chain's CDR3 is CASSLSYRATNEKLFF. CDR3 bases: TGTGCCAGCAGCCTCTCCTACAGAGCAACTAATGAAAAACTGTTTTTT.

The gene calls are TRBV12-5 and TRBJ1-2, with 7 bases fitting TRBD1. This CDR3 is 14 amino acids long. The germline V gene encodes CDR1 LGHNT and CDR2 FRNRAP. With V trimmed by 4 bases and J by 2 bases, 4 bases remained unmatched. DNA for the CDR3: TGTGCTAGTGGTTACGGGACAGTAAACTATGGCTACACCTTC. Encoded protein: CASGYGTVNYGYTF.

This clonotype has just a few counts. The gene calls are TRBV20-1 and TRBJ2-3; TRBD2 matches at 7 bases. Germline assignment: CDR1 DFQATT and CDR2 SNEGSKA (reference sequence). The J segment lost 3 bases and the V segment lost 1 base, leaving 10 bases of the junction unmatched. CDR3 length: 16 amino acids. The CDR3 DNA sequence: TGCAGTGCTAGAGTCCGGGACTACTCTGAGACAGATACGCAGTATTTT. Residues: CSARVRDYSETDTQYF.